A few counts support the clone carrying this TCR beta chain. Its antigen remains unidentified. The sample belongs to a study of T cell responses to AZD1222 COVID-19 vaccine. Whole-study findings and limits: Most donors were white British, females outnumbered males, and clonal diversity was possibly underestimated. Nearly half of spike-specific TCRs reportedly target unmutated variant regions.

V shed 3 bases and J 3 bases; nucleotides not matched to a gene: 7. The CDR3 contains 17 residues. From germline, CDR1 is KGHDR and CDR2 SFDVKD. Some clones are missing from TCRdb's copy, which holds only in-frame ones; the method was immunoSEQ multiplex PCR. The table includes about 150,000 clones, 82% detected once. The V and J genes are TRBV24-1 and TRBJ1-2; TRBD1 matches at 12 bases. This TCR derives from an adult in good health. The sequencing used peripheral blood, collected on day 0 of MenACWY control vaccination. The CDR3 loop reads CATSDGDRGRSDYGYTF. The CDR3 DNA is TGTGCCACCAGTGATGGGGACAGGGGGCGATCAGACTATGGCTACACCTTC.